This TCR beta chain appears in the sequencing data of a study of cytomegalovirus exposure and HLA in healthy donors. Study results and limitations: TCR sequences were mostly rare, though some public TCRs occurred in many donors. Cytomegalovirus-associated status was assigned to around 160 TCR beta chains.

PCR involved 60 Vbeta and 13 Jbeta primers. The protocol was immunoSEQ multiplex PCR, while the TCRdb copy is restricted to in-frame clones and leaves out a portion. This sample's clone table lists about 33,000 clones. With V trimmed by 9 bases and J by 10 bases, 7 bases remained unmatched. The germline V gene has CDR1 MNHEY and CDR2 SVGAGI. CDR3 length equals 11 residues. A remark on this clone: What it binds is not known.

The sequence was collected from a man between 40 and 49 years old in good health and CMV-seronegative. This rearrangement joins TRBV6-5 to TRBJ1-1, with 8 bases that match TRBD1. The sample consisted of PBMCs. Here the CDR3 reads CARSFGTGAFF. The CDR3 coding sequence is TGTGCCAGAAGCTTCGGGACAGGAGCTTTCTTT.